The subject of this entry is one T cell receptor beta chain. Its antigen is unidentified. The sample is drawn from a study of long-term antiretroviral therapy in people with HIV. Study outcomes and limitations: Controls had broader CDR3 length ranges than HIV repertoires did. Records did not include ART adherence, viral resistance or therapy changes.

The assay, immunoSEQ v3.0, was run at survey level. The repertoire was sequenced with immunoSEQ multiplex PCR; TCRdb's copy has only in-frame clones and lacks some. The sample lists approximately 17,000 clones, around 85% seen once, with about 14% in the top ten. This CDR3 has 14 amino acids. The V and J ends lost 10 bases and 4 bases respectively, with 19 bases between them. CDR1 is ENHRY and CDR2 is SYGVKD in the germline V gene. Each donor had at least one pre-ART and at least two post-ART PBMC samples. The sequence derives from a man aged 25 to 40 with HIV. The rearrangement links TRBV10-3 to TRBJ1-2; perhaps TRBD1 as D (5 bases). The specimen was unsorted PBMCs, collected about 1.2 years before starting antiretroviral therapy. The CDR3 DNA is TGTGCCACGTTTGAACAGGCCCCCCGCTATGGCTACACCTTC. It translates to CATFEQAPRYGYTF.